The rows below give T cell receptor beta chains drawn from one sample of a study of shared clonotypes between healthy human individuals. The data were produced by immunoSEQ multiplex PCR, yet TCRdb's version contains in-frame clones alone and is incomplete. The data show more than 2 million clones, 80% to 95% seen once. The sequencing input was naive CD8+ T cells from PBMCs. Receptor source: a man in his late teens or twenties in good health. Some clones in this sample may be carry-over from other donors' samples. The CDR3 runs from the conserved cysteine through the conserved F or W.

CASSSDGQGTYEQYF	TRBV7-9	TRBJ2-7	15
CASRMTGGTDTQYF	TRBV27	TRBJ2-3	14
CSAAGLPGLAGVTQYF	TRBV29-1	TRBJ2-3	16
CASSQEHYGANVLTF	TRBV4-1	TRBJ2-6	15
CASSFFGELFF	TRBV5-1	TRBJ2-2	11
CASSDSGNTIYF	TRBV25-1	TRBJ1-3	12
CASSALAGSVYNEQFF	TRBV2	TRBJ2-1	16
CASSYFGTGGSYEQYF	TRBV6-5	TRBJ2-7	16
CASSVARDRGDYGYTF	TRBV9	TRBJ1-2	16
CASSQLGTGFYEQYF	TRBV4-1	TRBJ2-7	15
CATSRGQGRNTIYF	TRBV15	TRBJ1-3	14
CASYRVNTEAFF	TRBV27	TRBJ1-1	12
CASSSGRGGEQFF	TRBV7-6	TRBJ2-1	13
CASSHNSGTAYEQYF	TRBV7-9	TRBJ2-7	15
CASSVGGFGTEAFF	TRBV9	TRBJ1-1	14
CASSPGGSQETQYF	TRBV18	TRBJ2-5	14
CASIRSPRLNTEAFF	TRBV19	TRBJ1-1	15
CASSGTSGSSYNEQFF	TRBV2	TRBJ2-1	16
CASGPNKTSGRAYGELFF	TRBV27	TRBJ2-2	18
CASSPEVADYNEQFF	TRBV7-3	TRBJ2-1	15
CASSPTGVTEAFF	TRBV6-5	TRBJ1-1	13
CASTQGTGGGEKLFF	TRBV9	TRBJ1-4	15
CASSYDSLGLAAQFF	TRBV6-5	TRBJ2-1	15
CASSEQGAREQYF	TRBV28	TRBJ2-7	13
CASQRARGADTEAFF	TRBV7-9	TRBJ1-1	15
CASSIGASYEQYF	TRBV5-4	TRBJ2-7	13
CASSGGNEQYF	TRBV10-2	TRBJ2-7	11
CASSVSLAGVEAGELFF	TRBV9	TRBJ2-2	17
CSVLIGGGPYEQYF	TRBV29-1	TRBJ2-7	14
CASSGLSRGSGNTIYF	TRBV5-7	TRBJ1-3	16
CASSLGTSGIYEQYF	TRBV5-8	TRBJ2-7	15
CASSPTSGTYEQYF	TRBV6-5	TRBJ2-7	14
CATSQRGQLGPETQYF	TRBV15	TRBJ2-5	16
CASTPVGSYEQYF	TRBV28	TRBJ2-7	13
CASSKFSSTSYNEQFF	TRBV27	TRBJ2-1	16
CASSEPRGVGIKPVQYF	TRBV6-1	TRBJ2-7	17
CASSLDLGLAEERNEQFF	TRBV28	TRBJ2-1	18
CASSWDPRTGELFF	TRBV7-7	TRBJ2-2	14
CSVALTPNTGELFF	TRBV29-1	TRBJ2-2	14
CASSKSMAGIPDTQYF	TRBV5-1	TRBJ2-3	16
CASSVRGSYEQYF	TRBV5-5	TRBJ2-7	13
CASSSTVPYEQYF	TRBV7-2	TRBJ2-7	13
CASSSTGQGIYEQYF	TRBV27	TRBJ2-7	15
CASSPPMATYEQYF	TRBV18	TRBJ2-7	14
CSVVGTGVFYTF	TRBV29-1	TRBJ1-2	12
CASSIGQDYTF	TRBV19	TRBJ1-2	11
CSVCWCTRPLHF	TRBV29-1	TRBJ1-6	12
CASSLGQGAFDTEAFF	TRBV27	TRBJ1-1	16